This T cell receptor (beta chain) was obtained from a study of T cell repertoires in cytomegalovirus infection (dated by TCRdb to between 2019 and 2020). For the wider study: The HLA type of each donor mattered for the analysis, because public TCR beta signatures pointed to carriage of CMV infection along with the matching HLA type. Overall results and qualifications from the work: The ex vivo response was dominated by HLA-C-restricted CMV-specific TCR beta clonotypes, which also provided the single most frequent clonotype in two of eight donors. In both this cohort and an independent cohort of some 370 donors, the cumulative frequency of public TCR beta family members distinguished carriers of CMV infection plus the relevant HLA type.

The sequencing machine was an Illumina HiSeq 1500. TCRdb's own reprocessing of the public reads used fastp at Q25 and MiXCR and kept productive beta chains. Merged by CDR3 protein, the rows form single entries marked with the most common genes and DNA. This sample gives about 130,000 distinct CDR3 sequences in total; roughly a quarter of them show up just once. The ten largest account for roughly 35% of the sample. V loses 5 bases of germline sequence and J loses 1 base, and the interval between the two ends is 14 bases. Reading the germline V gene gives CDR1 SGHVS and CDR2 FQNEAQ. The cysteine opens and the phenylalanine closes a CDR3 of 15 amino acids. CDR3 DNA only is kept here, 45 bases in frame from base 1. A note on this clonotype: No antigen is known for it. No qualities accompany the bases; no much larger clone lies one base away.

The sequence links TRBV7-8 to TRBJ1-1; TRBD1 is perhaps the D gene, given 5 matching bases. The sequenced material came from PBMCs, sequenced either directly or after in vitro stimulation (not recorded which). This receptor was taken from a human donor in good health (CMV status not recorded). Some clones in this sample may be carry-over from other donors' samples. The nucleotides read TGTGCCAGCAGCAAAACCGACAGAGGGAACACTGAAGCTTTCTTT. This is translated as CASSKTDRGNTEAFF.